This is a list of T cell receptor beta chains from one sample in a study of shared clonotypes between healthy human individuals. Produced via immunoSEQ multiplex PCR; TCRdb's table is partial and in-frame only. The sample contains around 1.5 million clones, 95% to 99% of which appear only once. The sequenced material came from naive CD4+ T cells sorted from blood. Receptors were obtained from a young man in good health. Each CDR3 is given with its conserved first and last residue. The order of the fields is V gene, D gene, J gene, CDR3 DNA, CDR3 protein. D genes are given only for firm matches.

v_call: TRBV19; d_call: TRBD2; j_call: TRBJ2-5; cdr3_nt: TGTGCCAGTAGTATAAGGCCGGGACTAGCGGGAGTTGGACAAGAGACCCAGTACTTC; cdr3_aa: CASSIRPGLAGVGQETQYF
v_call: TRBV4-3; d_call: -; j_call: TRBJ2-1; cdr3_nt: TGCGCCAGCAGCCAAAGGACGGATATCACTGAGCAGTTCTTC; cdr3_aa: CASSQRTDITEQFF
v_call: TRBV5-1; d_call: TRBD2; j_call: TRBJ2-2; cdr3_nt: TGCGCCAGCAGCTTAACGTTAGCGGGAGCCGGGGAGCTGTTTTTT; cdr3_aa: CASSLTLAGAGELFF
v_call: TRBV28; d_call: -; j_call: TRBJ2-1; cdr3_nt: TGTGCCAGCAGATCTCCGCAGGGTATGGGATCCTACAATGAGCAGTTCTTC; cdr3_aa: CASRSPQGMGSYNEQFF
v_call: TRBV14; d_call: -; j_call: TRBJ2-5; cdr3_nt: TGTGCCAGCAGCCGAACAAGATTCCAAGAGACCCAGTACTTC; cdr3_aa: CASSRTRFQETQYF
v_call: TRBV19; d_call: TRBD2; j_call: TRBJ2-1; cdr3_nt: TGTGCCAGTAGTATGACTAGCGGGATCTACAATGAGCAGTTCTTC; cdr3_aa: CASSMTSGIYNEQFF
v_call: TRBV29-1; d_call: -; j_call: TRBJ2-1; cdr3_nt: TGCAGCGTTGTAAGGGGGTTGGCCTACAATGAGCAGTTCTTC; cdr3_aa: CSVVRGLAYNEQFF
v_call: TRBV30; d_call: -; j_call: TRBJ2-3; cdr3_nt: TGTGCCTGGAAGGTGGATCTTAGAGATACGCAGTATTTT; cdr3_aa: CAWKVDLRDTQYF
v_call: TRBV28; d_call: TRBD1; j_call: TRBJ1-3; cdr3_nt: TGTGCCGTGCCAGGGGGCTCATCTGGAAACACCATATATTTT; cdr3_aa: CAVPGGSSGNTIYF
v_call: TRBV10-3; d_call: -; j_call: TRBJ2-3; cdr3_nt: TGTGCCATCAGTGAGTCACAAAAAGATACGCAGTATTTT; cdr3_aa: CAISESQKDTQYF
v_call: TRBV18; d_call: -; j_call: TRBJ1-2; cdr3_nt: TGTGCCAGCTCCCGATCCCACAACTATGGCTACACCTTC; cdr3_aa: CASSRSHNYGYTF
v_call: TRBV29-1; d_call: -; j_call: TRBJ1-2; cdr3_nt: TGCAGCGTTGGGCCTAAGCCAAAGGGAGGCTACACCTTC; cdr3_aa: CSVGPKPKGGYTF
v_call: TRBV5-1; d_call: -; j_call: TRBJ2-2; cdr3_nt: TGCGCCAGCAGCTTTTCCCGGGACACGGACACCGGGGAGCTGTTTTTT; cdr3_aa: CASSFSRDTDTGELFF
v_call: TRBV7-9; d_call: -; j_call: TRBJ1-1; cdr3_nt: TGTGCCAGCAGCTTAGAGGAGGGCACTGAAGCTTTCTTT; cdr3_aa: CASSLEEGTEAFF
v_call: TRBV13; d_call: -; j_call: TRBJ2-7; cdr3_nt: TGTGCCAGCAGCTCCACGACTTATTCCTACGAGCAGTACTTC; cdr3_aa: CASSSTTYSYEQYF
v_call: TRBV10-2; d_call: -; j_call: TRBJ1-4; cdr3_nt: TGCGCCAGCAGTGAGTGGGTTAATGAAAAACTGTTTTTT; cdr3_aa: CASSEWVNEKLFF
v_call: TRBV6-5; d_call: TRBD1; j_call: TRBJ2-5; cdr3_nt: TGTGCCAGCAGTTTACCGGGACAGGGGGTGACCCAGTACTTC; cdr3_aa: CASSLPGQGVTQYF
v_call: TRBV7-3; d_call: -; j_call: TRBJ2-1; cdr3_nt: TGTGCCAGCAGCTTGGGTCGTTACAATGAGCAGTTCTTC; cdr3_aa: CASSLGRYNEQFF
v_call: TRBV9; d_call: -; j_call: TRBJ1-1; cdr3_nt: TGTGCCAGCAGCGTAGGTCCAGACACGAACACTGAAGCTTTCTTT; cdr3_aa: CASSVGPDTNTEAFF
v_call: TRBV12-5; d_call: -; j_call: TRBJ1-2; cdr3_nt: TGTGTAGCGGGAGGCGAGGGCGGGCATGGCTACACCTTC; cdr3_aa: CVAGGEGGHGYTF
v_call: TRBV5-1; d_call: -; j_call: TRBJ2-7; cdr3_nt: TGCGCCAGCACCACTGAGGGGCTACGTTCCTACGAGCAGTACTTC; cdr3_aa: CASTTEGLRSYEQYF
v_call: TRBV28; d_call: TRBD2; j_call: TRBJ2-5; cdr3_nt: TGTGCCAGCAGCCTCGGGGGGAGACAAGAGACCCAGTACTTC; cdr3_aa: CASSLGGRQETQYF
v_call: TRBV7-2; d_call: -; j_call: TRBJ2-7; cdr3_nt: TGTGCCAGCAGCCCCGGAGGTAGCTCCTACGAGCAGTACTTC; cdr3_aa: CASSPGGSSYEQYF
v_call: TRBV7-7; d_call: TRBD1; j_call: TRBJ2-7; cdr3_nt: TGTGCCAGCAGCCGGGACAGAAACTACGAGCAGTACTTC; cdr3_aa: CASSRDRNYEQYF
v_call: TRBV7-3; d_call: TRBD1; j_call: TRBJ2-1; cdr3_nt: TGTGCCAGCAGCCTCACAGGGGGAATCTCCTACAATGAGCAGTTCTTC; cdr3_aa: CASSLTGGISYNEQFF
v_call: TRBV9; d_call: -; j_call: TRBJ2-7; cdr3_nt: TGTGCCAGCAGCGTAGGGCCAGGAGAATCCTACGAGCAGTACTTC; cdr3_aa: CASSVGPGESYEQYF
v_call: TRBV6-1; d_call: TRBD2; j_call: TRBJ2-7; cdr3_nt: TGTGCCAGCAGTGAAGCCTCGGGACTAGCTGGCGAGCAGTACTTC; cdr3_aa: CASSEASGLAGEQYF
v_call: TRBV5-1; d_call: TRBD2; j_call: TRBJ2-1; cdr3_nt: TGCGCCAGCAGCTTGGGTGAGCGGGAGCTTAGTGAGCAGTTCTTC; cdr3_aa: CASSLGERELSEQFF
v_call: TRBV7-9; d_call: -; j_call: TRBJ2-1; cdr3_nt: TGTGCCAGCAGCTCTTATAAGGGACTCATGAATGAGCAGTTCTTC; cdr3_aa: CASSSYKGLMNEQFF
v_call: TRBV27; d_call: -; j_call: TRBJ2-5; cdr3_nt: TGTGCCAGCAGTCCCCTTTTGGCCAGGGGGGGAGAGACCCAGTACTTC; cdr3_aa: CASSPLLARGGETQYF
v_call: TRBV28; d_call: -; j_call: TRBJ2-7; cdr3_nt: TGTGCCAGCAGTTTCGTGAAAGGGAGCTCCTACGAGCAGTACTTC; cdr3_aa: CASSFVKGSSYEQYF
v_call: TRBV9; d_call: -; j_call: TRBJ2-7; cdr3_nt: TGTGCCAGCAGCCCTGGGCCAAGCTCCTACGAGCAGTACTTC; cdr3_aa: CASSPGPSSYEQYF
v_call: TRBV7-2; d_call: -; j_call: TRBJ1-5; cdr3_nt: TGTGCCAGCAGCCCCGAGTGGCTAAGCAATCAGCCCCAGCATTTT; cdr3_aa: CASSPEWLSNQPQHF
v_call: TRBV18; d_call: TRBD1; j_call: TRBJ2-3; cdr3_nt: TGTGCCAGCTCACCTGGACAGGGTAGCACAGATACGCAGTATTTT; cdr3_aa: CASSPGQGSTDTQYF
v_call: TRBV7-6; d_call: -; j_call: TRBJ1-5; cdr3_nt: TGTGCCAGCACCGTTGATGCCAATCAGCCCCAGCATTTT; cdr3_aa: CASTVDANQPQHF
v_call: TRBV2; d_call: -; j_call: TRBJ2-2; cdr3_nt: TGTGCCAGTCGACGGGAGAACACCGGGGAGCTGTTTTTT; cdr3_aa: CASRRENTGELFF
v_call: TRBV7-3; d_call: -; j_call: TRBJ1-2; cdr3_nt: TGTGCCAGCAGCTTAGATCAGGGCCTTGGCTACACCTTC; cdr3_aa: CASSLDQGLGYTF
v_call: TRBV29-1; d_call: -; j_call: TRBJ2-1; cdr3_nt: TGCAGCGTTGAAGATAGGAGGGGCGGAGAGCAGTTCTTC; cdr3_aa: CSVEDRRGGEQFF
v_call: TRBV6-5; d_call: TRBD2; j_call: TRBJ2-1; cdr3_nt: TGTGTCACTCAGAGGGCTAGCGGGAATGAGCAGTTCTTC; cdr3_aa: CVTQRASGNEQFF
v_call: TRBV18; d_call: -; j_call: TRBJ2-7; cdr3_nt: TGTGCCAGTGTTACCGCCTACGAGCAGTACTTC; cdr3_aa: CASVTAYEQYF
v_call: TRBV19; d_call: -; j_call: TRBJ1-4; cdr3_nt: TGTGCCAGTAGTACCTCTAGGGGTCGACCTGAAAAACTGTTTTTT; cdr3_aa: CASSTSRGRPEKLFF
v_call: TRBV10-3; d_call: -; j_call: TRBJ1-4; cdr3_nt: TGTGCCATCAGTGAGTCAGGGGAAAAACTGTTTTTT; cdr3_aa: CAISESGEKLFF
v_call: TRBV7-9; d_call: -; j_call: TRBJ2-5; cdr3_nt: TGTGCCAGCAGCTTAGGTTTGGGGGACTTTGGTTGGGAGACCCAGTACTTC; cdr3_aa: CASSLGLGDFGWETQYF
v_call: TRBV7-9; d_call: -; j_call: TRBJ2-7; cdr3_nt: TGTGCCAGCAGCTTAGGAACGGGGACCTCCTACGAGCAGTACTTC; cdr3_aa: CASSLGTGTSYEQYF
v_call: TRBV18; d_call: -; j_call: TRBJ1-5; cdr3_nt: TGTGCCAGCTCACCCGGCGTAGGTCAGCCCCAGCATTTT; cdr3_aa: CASSPGVGQPQHF